The 5 T cell receptor beta chains below were found in one sample sequenced in a study of beta chain features in type 1 diabetes. Study results and caveats: Moderately but significantly shorter TCRB CDR3s were found in Type 1 diabetes patients in all four CD4+ subsets.

The study reverse transcribed the entire isolated RNA, so it sequenced expressed TCRB transcripts. Measured with immunoSEQ multiplex PCR; TCRdb has only the in-frame clones, and not every one. The sample has about 710,000 clones, more than 12% seen once. Their cognate antigens are unknown. The specimen was naive CD4+ T cells from blood. These receptors came from a man younger than 35 with type 1 diabetes.

On this clone itself: This specimen includes other DNA sequences encoding the same CDR3. The V gene is TRBV5-1, the J gene TRBJ2-5; weak D call: TRBD2 (5 bases). The germline V gene encodes CDR1 SGHRS and CDR2 YFSETQ. V lost 0 bases and J lost 5, with 8 bases in between. The CDR3 spans 13 residues. The CDR3 coding sequence is TGCGCCAGCAGCTTGGGGGGAGAGGAGACCCAGTACTTC. Its protein is CASSLGGEETQYF.

The gene calls are TRBV6-5 and TRBJ1-2; D uncertain. CDR1 is MNHEY and CDR2 is SVGAGI in the germline V gene. There are 12 residues in the CDR3. V lost 4 bases and J lost 7, with 10 bases in between. The CDR3 sequence: CASSSHVGGYTF. The DNA of the CDR3 is TGTGCCAGCAGTTCCCATGTTGGTGGCTACACCTTC.

The rearrangement links TRBV10-2 to TRBJ2-7; tentatively, D is TRBD1 (6 bases). V lost 11 bases, J lost 0 bases, and 11 bases lay in between. Looked up from germline, CDR1 is WSHSY and CDR2 is SAAADI. The CDR3 is made up of 12 amino acids. The CDR3, as DNA: TGCGCCTCCGGACAGCCCTCCTACGAGCAGTACTTC. Its protein product is CASGQPSYEQYF.

This clone was detected only a few times. This chain links TRBV7-9 with TRBJ1-5; a possible D gene is TRBD1 (5 bases). The CDR3 consists of 12 residues. Looked up from germline, CDR1 is SEHNR and CDR2 is FQNEAQ (reference sequence). Trimming stripped 5 bases from V and 5 bases from J, with 7 bases between. CDR3: CASSIGDQPQHF. CDR3 DNA: TGTGCCAGCAGCATAGGGGATCAGCCCCAGCATTTT.

The chain carries TRBV4-3 and TRBJ2-3; TRBD2 matches 7 bases. The germline V gene has CDR1 LGHNA and CDR2 YSLEER. Trimming removed 1 base from V and 2 bases from J; junction bases left unmatched: 6. This CDR3 spans 16 amino acids. The CDR3 here is CASSQAPAGNTDTQYF. CDR3 bases: TGCGCCAGCAGCCAAGCCCCAGCGGGGAACACAGATACGCAGTATTTT.